This record concerns one T cell receptor (beta chain) sequence. Measured with immunoSEQ multiplex PCR; TCRdb has only the in-frame clones, and not every one. This table holds 450,000 or so clones, 70% to 90% found once. The data originate from a study of blood T cell repertoires in COVID-19. V trimming: 6 bases; J trimming: 6 bases; junction bases outside the gene matches: 5. The germline CDR1 and CDR2 sequences are MNHEY and SMNVEV (reference sequence). CDR3 length equals 14 residues. The chain is built from TRBV27 and TRBJ1-6, with TRBD1 identical over 7 bases. The receptor was isolated from a woman in her thirties or forties with COVID-19, enrolled during active disease. The sequenced sample consisted of peripheral blood. CDR3 DNA sequence: TGTGCCAGCAGGCGACAGGGAACTAATTCACCCCTCCACTTT. Translation: CASRRQGTNSPLHF.